This T cell receptor beta chain was captured by sequencing in a study of cytomegalovirus exposure and HLA in healthy donors. On this clone itself: Its antigen is as yet unknown.

Regarding the study as a whole: With further analysis later on, most CMV-associated TCR beta chains appeared HLA-restricted. In vitro work confirmed that a few CMV-associated chains recognize CMV antigens. Segments of the TCR beta V type were, in most cases, productive about 87% or about 30% of the time in an earlier analysis. As immune exposure information, only CMV serostatus was available.

V dropped 3 bases and J dropped 7; count of bases not matched to a gene: 7. Germline V lookup: CDR1 KGHSH, CDR2 LQKENI. CDR3 length: 16 residues. Primers included in the PCR were 60 Vbeta and 13 Jbeta primers. Libraries were prepared by immunoSEQ multiplex PCR; TCRdb keeps only in-frame clonotypes and omits some of them. The sample totals fewer than 150,000 clones. V is TRBV18 and J is TRBJ1-4; TRBD1 aligns across 11 bases. The source is a woman aged 60-75 years in good health and CMV-seronegative. The sequenced sample was PBMCs. For the CDR3, the DNA is TGTGCCAGCTCACCCCTCGGACAGGGGGCCGGTGAAAAACTGTTTTTT. This sequence encodes CASSPLGQGAGEKLFF.